This TCR beta chain was identified during a study of T cells in Graves' hyperthyroidism and ophthalmopathy. Study conclusions and caveats: Ophthalmopathy was model-predicted a median roughly 6.2 months pre-onset. Ophthalmopathy was distinguished from stable hyperthyroidism by 13 V-J signatures.

The V segment lost 3 bases and the J segment 4 bases; nucleotides outside the gene matches: 1. This CDR3 comprises 14 residues. The germline V gene encodes CDR1 ENHRY and CDR2 SYGVKD. Uncontrolled infection, other autoimmune disease, pregnancy or lactation excluded patients. Using RNA transcripts as the source, TCR beta CDR3 regions were amplified. First-round RT-PCR targeting the TCR CDR3 was performed with the HTBI primer set. TCRdb re-called the multiplex PCR reads through MiXCR, storing one row per CDR3 protein. The data contain about 640,000 distinct CDR3 sequences, around 21% of them singletons. Note on this clonotype: No antigen is known for it.

V usage is TRBV10-3 and J usage is TRBJ1-5, with 9 bases identical to TRBD1. The sequencing input was blood. The sequence was collected from a man under 40 with Graves' ophthalmopathy. CDR3 sequence reads: CAISDGQGNQPQHF. CDR3 sequence (DNA): TGTGCCATCAGTGACGGACAGGGGAATCAGCCCCAGCATTTT.